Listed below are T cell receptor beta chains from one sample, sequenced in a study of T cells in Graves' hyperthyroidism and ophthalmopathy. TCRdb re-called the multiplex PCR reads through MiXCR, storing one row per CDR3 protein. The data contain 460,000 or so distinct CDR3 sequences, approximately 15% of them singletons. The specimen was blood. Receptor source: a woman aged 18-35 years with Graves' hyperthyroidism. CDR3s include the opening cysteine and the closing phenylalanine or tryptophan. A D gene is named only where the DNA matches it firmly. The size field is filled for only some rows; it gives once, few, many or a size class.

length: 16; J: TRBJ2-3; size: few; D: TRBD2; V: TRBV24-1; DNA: TGTGCCACCAGTGATTTGAAGACTAGCGGCACAGATACGCAGTATTTT; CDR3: CATSDLKTSGTDTQYF
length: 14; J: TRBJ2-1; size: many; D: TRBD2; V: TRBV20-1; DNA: TGCAGTGCTATTCTAGCGGGAGGGCTCGCTGAGCAGTTCTTC; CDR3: CSAILAGGLAEQFF
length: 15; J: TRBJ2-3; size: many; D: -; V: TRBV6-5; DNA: TGTGCCAGCAGTTACAAGGGTCTAGGCACAGATACGCAGTATTTT; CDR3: CASSYKGLGTDTQYF
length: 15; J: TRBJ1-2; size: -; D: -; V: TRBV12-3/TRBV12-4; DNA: TGTGCCAGCAGTTTTAAGGCAGTAGGTGCCTATGGCTACACCTTC; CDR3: CASSFKAVGAYGYTF
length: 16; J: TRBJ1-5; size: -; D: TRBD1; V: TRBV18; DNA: TGTGCCAGCTCACTCGGACAGGAGTATAGCAATCAGCCCCAGCATTTT; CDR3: CASSLGQEYSNQPQHF
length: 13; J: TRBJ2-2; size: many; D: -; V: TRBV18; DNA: TGTGCCAGCTCACGAAGCGAGTTAGGGGAGCTGTTTTTT; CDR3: CASSRSELGELFF
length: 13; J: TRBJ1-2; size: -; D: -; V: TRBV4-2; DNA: TGTGCCAGCAGCCCCGAGGGAGGCTATGGCTACACCTTC; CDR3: CASSPEGGYGYTF
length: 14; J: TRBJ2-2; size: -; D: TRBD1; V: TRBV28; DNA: TGTGCCAGCAGTGACAGGGGAGGTATCGGGGAGCTGTTTTTT; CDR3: CASSDRGGIGELFF
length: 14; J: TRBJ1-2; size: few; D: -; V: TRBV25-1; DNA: TGTGCCAGCAGGGGGGTCGGAGCTAACTATGGCTACACCTTC; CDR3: CASRGVGANYGYTF
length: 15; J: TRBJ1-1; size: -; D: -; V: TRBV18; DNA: TGTGCCAGCTCACCACGAAACGAGGCAAACACTGAAGCTTTCTTT; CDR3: CASSPRNEANTEAFF
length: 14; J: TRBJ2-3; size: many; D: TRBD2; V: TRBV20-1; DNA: TGCAGTGCTAGGACTAGCGGGAGGGCAGATACGCAGTATTTT; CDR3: CSARTSGRADTQYF
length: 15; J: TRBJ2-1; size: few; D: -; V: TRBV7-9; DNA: TGTGCCAGCAGCTCCACTTTTCGGGGGTCCAATGAGCAGTTCTTC; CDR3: CASSSTFRGSNEQFF
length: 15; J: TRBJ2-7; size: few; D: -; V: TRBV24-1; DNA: TGTGCCACCAGTGCGCCGGGTCTTAACTCCTACGAGCAGTACTTC; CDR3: CATSAPGLNSYEQYF
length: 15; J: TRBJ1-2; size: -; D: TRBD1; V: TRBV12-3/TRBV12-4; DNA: TGTGCCAGCAGTATCGCTTCAGGGGGCTTGGATGGCTACACCTTC; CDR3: CASSIASGGLDGYTF
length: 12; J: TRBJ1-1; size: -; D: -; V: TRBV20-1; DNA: TGCAGTGCTAGACAGCAGAACACTGAAGCTTTCTTT; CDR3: CSARQQNTEAFF
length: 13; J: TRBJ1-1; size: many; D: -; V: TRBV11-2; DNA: TGTGCCAGCGAACCTCCGGGACCAGGTTTCGCTTTCTTT; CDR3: CASEPPGPGFAFF
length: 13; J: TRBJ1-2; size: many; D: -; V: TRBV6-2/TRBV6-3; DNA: TGTGCCAGCAGTTACACTGAAAACTATGGCTACACCTTC; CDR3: CASSYTENYGYTF
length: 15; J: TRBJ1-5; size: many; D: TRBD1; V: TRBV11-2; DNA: TGTGCCAGCAGCTTAAGTGGACAGGTTCTGCAGCCCCAGCATTTT; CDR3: CASSLSGQVLQPQHF
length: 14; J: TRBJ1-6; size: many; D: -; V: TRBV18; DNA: TGTGCCAGCTCACCACCTTTCTATAATTCACCCCTCCACTTT; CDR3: CASSPPFYNSPLHF
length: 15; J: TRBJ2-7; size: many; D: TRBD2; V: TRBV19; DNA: TGTGCCAGTAGTCCCCTGGAGGGAGGGCGGAACGAGCAGTACTTC; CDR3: CASSPLEGGRNEQYF
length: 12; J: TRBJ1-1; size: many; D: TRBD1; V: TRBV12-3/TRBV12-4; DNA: TGTGCCAGCAGTTGGACAGGCCCTGAAGCTTTCTTT; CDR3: CASSWTGPEAFF
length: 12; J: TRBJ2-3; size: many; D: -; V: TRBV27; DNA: TGTGCCAGCAGTTTCCGCGGCGATACGCAGTATTTT; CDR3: CASSFRGDTQYF
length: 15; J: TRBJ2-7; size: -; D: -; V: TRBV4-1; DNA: TGCGCCAGTAGCCAAGATCCCCACCCAGACTACGAGCAGTACTTC; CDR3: CASSQDPHPDYEQYF
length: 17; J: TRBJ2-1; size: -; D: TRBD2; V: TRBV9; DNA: TGTGCCAGCAGCCTCGGGACTAGCGGGACATCTGGGGATGAGCAGTTCTTC; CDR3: CASSLGTSGTSGDEQFF
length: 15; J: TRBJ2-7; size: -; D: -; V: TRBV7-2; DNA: TGTGCCAGCAGCCCCCAACAGGGTAGGGGCGTAGAGCAGTACTTC; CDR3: CASSPQQGRGVEQYF
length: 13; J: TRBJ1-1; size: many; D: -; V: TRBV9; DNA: TGTGCCAGCAGCGCCTTGAGGGGGAATTCGGCTTTCTTT; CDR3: CASSALRGNSAFF
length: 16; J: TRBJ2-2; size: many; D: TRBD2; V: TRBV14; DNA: TGTGCCAGCAGCCAGTCGGGACTAAAGCTTACCGGGGAGCTGTTTTTT; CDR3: CASSQSGLKLTGELFF
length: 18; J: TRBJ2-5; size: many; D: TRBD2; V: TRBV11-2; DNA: TGTGCCAGCAGCTTAGCCTCCCCGGGACTAGCGGGAGGAGAGACCCAGTACTTC; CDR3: CASSLASPGLAGGETQYF
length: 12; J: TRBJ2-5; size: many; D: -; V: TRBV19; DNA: TGTGCCAGCAGCATTCGGGGGGAGACCCAGTACTTC; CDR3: CASSIRGETQYF
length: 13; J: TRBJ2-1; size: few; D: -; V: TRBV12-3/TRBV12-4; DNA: TGTGCCAGCAGTTTACAGACCCGCGGGGAGCAGTTCTTC; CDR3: CASSLQTRGEQFF
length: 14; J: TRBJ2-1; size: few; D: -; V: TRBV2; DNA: TGTGCCAGCAGCCTTCGACGGGGTTCTGGTGAGCAGTTCTTC; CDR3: CASSLRRGSGEQFF
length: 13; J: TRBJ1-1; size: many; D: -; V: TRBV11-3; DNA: TGTGCCAGCAGCCCGTCCTTTCGCACTGAAGCTTTCTTT; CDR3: CASSPSFRTEAFF
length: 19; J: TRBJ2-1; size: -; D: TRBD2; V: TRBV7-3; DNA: TGTGCCAGCAGCTCCCCAGGCCCGGGGACTAGCGGGACGTACAATGAGCAGTTCTTC; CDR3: CASSSPGPGTSGTYNEQFF
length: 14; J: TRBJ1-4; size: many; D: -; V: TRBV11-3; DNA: TGTGCCAGCAGCTTTCAGGGCTCTAATGAAAAACTGTTTTTT; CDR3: CASSFQGSNEKLFF
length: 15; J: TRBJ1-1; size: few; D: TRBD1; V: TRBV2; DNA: TGTGCCAGCAGTCAGCAGGGGGGCGCAGAGATTCACGGTTTCTTT; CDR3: CASSQQGGAEIHGFF
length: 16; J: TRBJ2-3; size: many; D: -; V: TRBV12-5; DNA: TGTGCTAGTGGTCCGGGCACACGGGGAGTGGGGGATACGCAGTATTTT; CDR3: CASGPGTRGVGDTQYF
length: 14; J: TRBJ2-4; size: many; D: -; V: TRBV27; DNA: TGTGCCAGCAGTTCGACCATAGCCAAAAACATTCAGTACTTC; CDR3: CASSSTIAKNIQYF
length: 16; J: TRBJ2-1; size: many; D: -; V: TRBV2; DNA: TGTGCCAGCAGTGAAGCTCAGGGCAGCTCCTACAATGAGCAGTTCTTC; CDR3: CASSEAQGSSYNEQFF
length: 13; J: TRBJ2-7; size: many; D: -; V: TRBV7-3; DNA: TGTGCCAGCAGCTTATCCCCCAACGCCGAGCAGTACTTC; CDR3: CASSLSPNAEQYF
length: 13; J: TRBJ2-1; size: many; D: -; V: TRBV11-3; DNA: TGTGCCAGCAGCTTCAACAGCTACAATGAGCAGTTCTTC; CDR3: CASSFNSYNEQFF
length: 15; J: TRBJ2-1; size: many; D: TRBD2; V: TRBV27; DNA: TGTGCCAGTTCCGGACTAGCGGGTGGGGTAGGTGAGCAGTTCTTC; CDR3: CASSGLAGGVGEQFF
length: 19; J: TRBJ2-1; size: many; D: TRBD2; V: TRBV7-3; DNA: TGTGCCAGCAGCCACCCGACTAGCGGGAGTATTGGTTGGAGCAATGAGCAGTTCTTC; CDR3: CASSHPTSGSIGWSNEQFF